Sequencing of this T cell receptor (beta chain) was carried out in a study of shared clonotypes between healthy human individuals. Overall study findings and caveats: In the sorted subsets, rarefaction showed sequencing was incomplete despite large depth. Memory subsets generally showed smaller estimated richness than naive subsets did.

Repertoires were generated with immunoSEQ multiplex PCR, while TCRdb's copy carries only in-frame clones and drops some. The sample lists some 2.4 million clones, roughly 93% occurring once. A note on this clone: Its antigen is not identified.

CDR3 length: 18 residues. The V gene end was trimmed by 2 bases and the J gene end by 5 bases; junction bases not matched to a gene: 12. Per the germline V gene, CDR1 is SGHDT and CDR2 is YYEEEE. The sample was naive CD4+ T cells from PBMCs. The subset was: CD45RA+ positively selected. The clonotype was recovered from a man younger than 35 in good health. Some clones in this sample may be carry-over from other donors' samples. The chain employs TRBV5-6 and TRBJ2-1, with 11 nucleotides matching TRBD2. CDR3 sequence reads: CASSFTTSGMPGDNEQFF. The CDR3 DNA reads as TGTGCCAGCAGCTTTACGACTAGCGGGATGCCTGGCGACAATGAGCAGTTCTTC.